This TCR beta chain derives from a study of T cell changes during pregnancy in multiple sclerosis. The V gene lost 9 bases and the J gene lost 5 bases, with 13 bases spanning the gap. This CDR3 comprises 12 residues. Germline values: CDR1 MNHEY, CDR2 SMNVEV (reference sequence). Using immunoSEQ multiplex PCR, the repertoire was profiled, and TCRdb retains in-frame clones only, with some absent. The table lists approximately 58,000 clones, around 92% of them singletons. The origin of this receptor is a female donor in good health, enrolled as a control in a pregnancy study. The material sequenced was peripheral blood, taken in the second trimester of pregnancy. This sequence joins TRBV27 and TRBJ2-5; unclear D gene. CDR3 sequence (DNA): TGTGCCAGGAGATTTAGTGGTGAGACCCAGTACTTC. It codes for CARRFSGETQYF.